One and the same sample provided the 20 T cell receptor beta chains below, sequenced in a study of blood T cell repertoires in COVID-19. Method: immunoSEQ multiplex PCR; TCRdb's copy keeps in-frame clones and lacks some. The sample records 120,000 or so clones, 70% to 85% being singletons. The sequenced sample consisted of peripheral blood. The source is a human donor with acute or convalescent COVID-19. The donor label of this sample is uncertain.

This clone showed up just a few times. This sequence joins TRBV5-1 and TRBJ1-1; 11 bases agree with TRBD1. Trimming cost V 4 bases and J 3 bases; bases outside gene matches: 2. This CDR3 spans 14 amino acids. Germline V CDR1 and CDR2: SGHRS, YFSETQ. This CDR3 is CASSEGQGDTEAFF. CDR3 in DNA: TGCGCCAGCAGCGAGGGACAGGGGGACACTGAAGCTTTCTTT.

This clone was recorded only once. V gene TRBV9 combines with J gene TRBJ1-1; tentatively, D is TRBD1 (5 bases). The CDR3 runs 14 residues. V lost 0 bases and J 4 bases, leaving 10 bases between the germline ends. The germline V gene has CDR1 SGDLS and CDR2 YYNGEE. CDR3 DNA sequence: TGTGCCAGCAGCGTAGCTACGGGGGTCACTGAAGCTTTCTTT. Protein product: CASSVATGVTEAFF.

By its share, this clone is medium-sized. This chain links TRBV5-1 with TRBJ1-6; 7 positions agree with TRBD1. J lost 9 bases, V lost 3 bases, and 6 bases had no gene match. Germline CDR1 reads SGHRS; CDR2 reads YFSETQ. The CDR3 sequence is 14 residues long. The DNA of the CDR3 is TGCGCCAGCAGCTCCGGGACAGCCCCTTCACCCCTCCACTTT. Protein: CASSSGTAPSPLHF.

The V gene is TRBV19, the J gene TRBJ1-6; D unresolved. V lost 4 bases and J lost 7, with 8 bases in between. Looked up from germline, CDR1 is LNHDA and CDR2 is SQIVND (reference sequence). This CDR3 region has 13 residues. This CDR3 is CASSNSGNSPLHF. CDR3 bases: TGTGCCAGTAGTAACTCGGGGAATTCACCCCTCCACTTT.

The chain links TRBV3-1 (or the pseudogene TRBV3-2) to TRBJ2-3; D gene unclear. Germline lookup yields CDR1 LGHDT and CDR2 YNNKEL (reference sequence). Trimming cost V 4 bases and J 3 bases, with 11 bases left between them. The CDR3 is made up of 14 amino acids. The CDR3 protein is CASSRDGVTDTQYF. The CDR3 nucleotides are TGTGCCAGCAGCCGCGACGGAGTGACAGATACGCAGTATTTT.

The rearrangement links TRBV2 to TRBJ1-5, with D perhaps matching TRBD1 (5 bases). CDR3 size: 14 residues. CDR1 is SNHLY, CDR2 FYNNEI, per germline. Trimming removed 4 bases at V and 3 bases at J, with 10 bases between. In DNA form, the CDR3 reads TGTGCCAGCAGTGGATGGGACTTCAATCAGCCCCAGCATTTT. Amino acids: CASSGWDFNQPQHF.

This rearrangement joins TRBV11-2 to TRBJ1-2; 8 bases are a match to TRBD1. The germline gives CDR1 SGHAT, CDR2 FQNNGV. V was clipped by 6 bases and J by 5 bases; unmatched bases: 14. This CDR3 region has 16 residues. The CDR3 sequence: CASRSWRDRQNYGYTF. The DNA for the CDR3 is TGTGCCAGCAGATCGTGGAGGGACAGGCAGAATTATGGCTACACCTTC.

The rearrangement joins TRBV7-9 to TRBJ2-1, with 7 bases aligning to TRBD1. Per the germline V gene, CDR1 is SEHNR and CDR2 is FQNEAQ (reference sequence). Losses at the gene ends were 5 bases for V and 0 bases for J; bases not matched to a gene: 10. This CDR3 comprises 17 residues. The CDR3 reads CASSGRQGPFSYNEQFF. CDR3 sequence (DNA): TGTGCCAGCAGCGGACGACAGGGACCATTCTCCTACAATGAGCAGTTCTTC.

This clone has more than one count but fewer than ten. The CDR3, as DNA: TGCGCCAGCCCGGACCAGGGGGGTCCTGGCGAGCAGTACTTC. Encoded protein: CASPDQGGPGEQYF. The chain uses TRBV23-1 and TRBJ2-7; D perhaps matches TRBD1 (7 bases). TRBV23-1 is annotated as an ORF whose role is uncertain. The CDR3 loop spans 14 amino acids. V was cut by 8 bases and J by 6 bases, with 20 bases left in between.

This clone turned up a few times. The chain carries TRBV9 and TRBJ1-1; 8 bases line up with TRBD1. Germline CDR1 and CDR2: SGDLS and YYNGEE. The CDR3 covers 17 residues. The V gene end was trimmed by 6 bases and the J gene end by 5 bases; junction bases not matched to a gene: 18. As DNA, the CDR3 is TGTGCCAGCACCAAGACGGGGGCAGGGGGCGCGTGGACTGAAGCTTTCTTT. It codes for CASTKTGAGGAWTEAFF.

This chain links TRBV18 with TRBJ2-2; D gene uncertain. Germline V lookup: CDR1 KGHSH, CDR2 LQKENI. This CDR3 is built from 15 residues. Trimming pared 2 bases from V and 1 base from J, leaving 8 bases between. This CDR3 reads CASSPTTQNTGELFF. The CDR3 nucleotides are TGTGCCAGCTCACCAACCACACAGAACACCGGGGAGCTGTTTTTT. Full variable domain (rest looked up from reference TRBV18 and TRBJ2-2): NAGVMQNPRHLVRRRGQEARLRCSPMKGHSHVYWYRQLPEEGLKFMVYLQKENIIDESGMPKERFSAEFPKEGPSILRIQQVVRGDSAAYFCASSPTTQNTGELFFGEGSRLTVL.

The chain recombines TRBV7-8 with TRBJ2-1; 8 bases match TRBD2. CDR3 length equals 15 residues. Trimming removed 4 bases from V and 2 bases from J; junction bases left unmatched: 4. Germline assignment: CDR1 SGHVS and CDR2 FQNEAQ. CDR3: CASSSGGRTYNEQFF. As DNA, the CDR3 is TGTGCCAGCAGCTCGGGGGGGCGGACCTACAATGAGCAGTTCTTC.

Regarding this clone: Other DNA sequences in the same sample also yield this CDR3. V is TRBV2 and J is TRBJ2-5; 8 positions match TRBD2. Germline V lookup: CDR1 SNHLY, CDR2 FYNNEI. CDR3 length: 15 amino acids. V gave up 4 bases and J gave up 2 bases; unmatched junction bases: 6. The CDR3 DNA follows: TGTGCCAGCAGTGGTAGGATAGCGGGGCAAGAGACCCAGTACTTC. Amino acids: CASSGRIAGQETQYF.

The chain uses TRBV3-1 (or the pseudogene TRBV3-2) and TRBJ2-7; 7 nucleotides line up with TRBD1. V lost 5 bases and J lost 6; bases outside the gene matches: 7. Germline lookup yields CDR1 LGHDT and CDR2 YNNKEL (reference sequence). CDR3 length: 13 residues. CDR3 residues: CASSNRGRGEQYF. Written as DNA, the CDR3 is TGTGCCAGCAGCAACAGGGGCCGGGGCGAGCAGTACTTC.

The chain links TRBV25-1 to TRBJ2-7; possible D gene TRBD1, 6 bases. Per germline, CDR1 MGHDK and CDR2 SYGVNS. The V and J ends lost 6 bases and 6 bases respectively, with 18 bases between them. The CDR3 runs 14 residues. For the CDR3, the DNA is TGTGCCAGCAGCGCCTTCCGGGACAACAGCGAGCAGTACTTC. This codes for CASSAFRDNSEQYF.

This clone was found once. The chain is built from TRBV4-1 and TRBJ1-2; 9 bases match TRBD1. CDR3 length: 13 amino acids. Germline V gives CDR1 MGHRA, CDR2 YSYEKL. V lost 3 bases to trimming and J lost 5 bases; unmatched junction nucleotides: 1. The CDR3 sequence is CASSQTGGYGYTF. In DNA form, the CDR3 reads TGCGCCAGCAGCCAGACAGGGGGATATGGCTACACCTTC.

This clone showed up just once. The chain uses TRBV28 and TRBJ1-5; 8 nucleotides line up with TRBD1. Germline loops: CDR1 MDHEN, CDR2 SYDVKM. The CDR3 is made up of 15 amino acids. After removal of 5 bases from V and 8 bases from J, the junction contained 11 bases not matched to a gene. Here the CDR3 reads CASSPRQGRYEPQHF. The CDR3 DNA reads TGTGCCAGCAGTCCCCGACAGGGGAGATACGAGCCCCAGCATTTT.

This clone was seen only once. The J gene is TRBJ1-2, the V gene TRBV11-2; no definite D call. Germline CDR1 SGHAT, CDR2 FQNNGV. The V end lost 7 bases, the J end lost 2 bases, and 11 bases lay between the germline ends. The length of the CDR3 is 13 residues. In DNA, the CDR3 is TGTGCCAGCAACCGACTGTCGAACTATGGCTACACCTTC. This gives the protein CASNRLSNYGYTF.

This clone occurred a few times. Other DNA sequences in this specimen translate into the identical CDR3. The chain carries TRBV7-2 and TRBJ2-5, with D unresolved. Germline CDR1 and CDR2: SGHTA and FQGNSA. The CDR3 extends over 13 amino acids. V was pared by 2 bases and J by 1 base, with 5 bases between. The CDR3 nucleotides read TGTGCCAGCAGCTTAACTCCCCAAGAGACCCAGTACTTC. It is translated as CASSLTPQETQYF.

V and J are TRBV14 and TRBJ2-7; tentative D call: TRBD2 (6 bases). The V gene lost 6 bases and the J gene lost 6 bases, with 15 bases spanning the gap. This CDR3 region has 13 residues. Germline loops: CDR1 SGHDN, CDR2 FVKESK. The CDR3 loop reads CASRHGAGSEQYF. DNA for the CDR3: TGTGCCAGCAGACACGGGGCGGGGTCCGAGCAGTACTTC.